Following are 3 T cell receptor beta chains from one sample sequenced in a study of T cell responses to AZD1222 COVID-19 vaccine (dated by TCRdb to the early 2020s). What the time point label conveys for this sample: about 28 days (+/-7) after the second vaccine dose. Library construction relied on the immunoSEQ multiplex PCR assay. TCRdb provides this immuneACCESS table in a form limited to in-frame rearrangements. Some clones are lacking; in checked studies, under half of them reflect an unresolved V gene, and why the rest are absent is not known. Within this sample are 70,000 to 95,000 clones, with 85% to 95% of them counted one time only. 6.5% to 9.5% of the sample belongs to the ten largest clones. Here the sequenced sample was peripheral blood, taken 28 days after the second AZD1222 dose. The origin of the receptors is an adult who received the AZD1222 COVID-19 vaccine.

The chain recombines TRBV9 with TRBJ2-7; D unclear. This CDR3 is built from 14 residues. V was clipped by 0 bases and J by 6 bases, with 13 bases between them. The germline CDR1 and CDR2 sequences are SGDLS and YYNGEE. The CDR3 bases are TGTGCCAGCAGCGTAGGAACGGACCCAGTCGAGCAGTACTTC. The encoded protein is CASSVGTDPVEQYF. Complete variable domain (other parts from reference TRBV9 and TRBJ2-7): DSGVTQTPKHLITATGQRVTLRCSPRSGDLSVYWYQQSLDQGLQFLIQYYNGEERAKGNILERFSAQQFPDLHSELNLSSLELGDSALYFCASSVGTDPVEQYFGPGTRLTVT.

This chain's CDR3 is CASRPGQGGGYTF. CDR3 nucleotides: TGTGCCAGCAGACCGGGACAGGGTGGTGGCTACACCTTC. The J gene is TRBJ1-2, the V gene TRBV12-3 or TRBV12-4; 9 positions match TRBD1. The CDR3 spans 13 residues. V shed 6 bases and J 7 bases; nucleotides not matched to a gene: 6.

The chain couples TRBV6-5 to TRBJ2-7, with 8 bases lining up with TRBD1. The V gene's germline CDR1 is MNHEY and CDR2 SVGAGI. Losses at the gene ends were 2 bases for V and 6 bases for J; bases not matched to a gene: 6. The length of the CDR3 is 14 residues. CDR3 protein: CASSYRTGRSEQYF. CDR3 nucleotides: TGTGCCAGCAGTTACCGGACAGGGCGGAGCGAGCAGTACTTC.